This record looks at one T cell receptor (beta chain) sequence and its context. The antigen remains unidentified. This CDR3 spans 14 amino acids. The germline V gene encodes CDR1 SGHTA and CDR2 FQGNSA. Trimming removed 5 bases from V and 5 bases from J; junction bases left unmatched: 7. Libraries were prepared by immunoSEQ multiplex PCR; TCRdb keeps only in-frame clonotypes and omits some of them. This sample has over 850,000 clones, with about 84% found just once. The data derive from a study of shared clonotypes between healthy human individuals. Study outcomes and limitations: Blood was the sole source, and tissue repertoires probably differ.

The chain is built from TRBV7-2 and TRBJ2-7, with 9 bases aligning to TRBD1. The clonotype was recovered from a man younger than 35 in good health. Some clones in this sample may be carry-over from other donors' samples. Sequenced sample: memory CD4+ T cells from PBMCs. The sample's subset: CD45RA-negative fraction. The CDR3 DNA sequence: TGTGCCAGCAGCATCGGACAGGGGTTGGACGAGCAGTACTTC. Its translation: CASSIGQGLDEQYF.